This entry lists 13 T cell receptor beta chains sequenced from one sample in a study of T cell repertoires in cytomegalovirus infection. TCRdb reprocessed the reads with MiXCR, giving one entry per CDR3 protein. The table has hundreds of thousands of distinct CDR3 sequences, 35% seen once. Sequenced material: PBMCs. The source of these receptors is a human donor in good health (CMV status not recorded). Some clones in this sample may be carry-over from other donors' samples.

The chain links TRBV4-2 to TRBJ2-3; D possibly uses TRBD1 or TRBD2 (6 bases each). Trimming removed 1 base at V and 4 bases at J, with 12 bases between. Per the germline V gene, CDR1 is LGHNA and CDR2 is YNFKEQ. The CDR3 is made up of 15 amino acids. The DNA for the CDR3 is TGTGCCAGCAGCCAAGGGGGGGCCGGGGCAGATACGCAGTATTTT. Translated, it gives CASSQGGAGADTQYF.

This clonotype appeared a few times. CDR3: CASSGKFQETQYF. Here the CDR3 DNA reads TGTGCCAGCAGCGGAAAGTTCCAAGAGACCCAGTACTTC. The rearrangement joins TRBV5-4 to TRBJ2-5; D gene ambiguous. The V end was cut by 4 bases, the J end by 1 base, with 8 bases between. Per germline, CDR1 SGHNT and CDR2 YYREEE (reference sequence). This CDR3 region has 13 residues.

The chain joins TRBV29-1 to TRBJ2-1, with 8 bases identical to TRBD2. J was trimmed by 5 bases and V by 5 bases; bases with no gene match: 14. The CDR3 spans 16 residues. The germline V gene has CDR1 SQVTM and CDR2 ANQGSEA. The CDR3 loop reads CSVSGGERLLDNEQFF. The CDR3 nucleotides read TGCAGCGTTTCGGGGGGGGAAAGGCTACTCGACAATGAGCAGTTCTTC.

The chain combines TRBV28 with TRBJ2-1, with 15 bases matching TRBD2. Germline V lookup: CDR1 MDHEN, CDR2 SYDVKM. V was pared by 4 bases and J by 8 bases, with 12 bases of the junction left unmatched. The CDR3 extends over 18 amino acids. The CDR3: CASSSRTWTSGRAYEQFF. CDR3 DNA sequence: TGTGCCAGCAGTTCCCGGACCTGGACTAGCGGGAGGGCCTATGAGCAGTTCTTC.

This clonotype showed up just a few times. This rearrangement joins TRBV10-3 to TRBJ2-5; 11 bases match TRBD1. V lost 3 bases to trimming and J lost 6 bases; unmatched junction nucleotides: 3. The CDR3 totals 14 residues. Germline CDR1 and CDR2: ENHRY and SYGVKD. The CDR3 DNA sequence: TGTGCCATCAGTGACGGGGACAGGGGGAAGACCCAGTACTTC. Amino acids: CAISDGDRGKTQYF.

As regards this clonotype: One end of the junction is discordant with germline, which a read error may explain. This chain links TRBV28 with TRBJ1-2; 7 bases fit TRBD1. The CDR3 spans 15 residues. CDR1 MDHEN and CDR2 SYDVKM come from the germline V gene. DNA of the CDR3: TGTGCCAGCGGTTTTTCGTTCACAGGGGCCTATGGCTACACCTTC. Protein product: CASGFSFTGAYGYTF.

Concerning this clonotype itself: A much larger clonotype is one base distant, so this may be a read error. The J gene is TRBJ1-2, the V gene TRBV6-2 or TRBV6-3; perhaps TRBD1 as D (6 bases). Germline V gene data show CDR1 as MNHEY and CDR2 as SVGEGT. The CDR3 spans 14 residues. CDR3 sequence: CDTAAQGSNYGYTF. CDR3 in DNA: TGTGACACCGCAGCTCAGGGGTCGAACTATGGCTACACCTTC.

The chain has TRBV12-3 or TRBV12-4 and TRBJ1-5; a possible D gene is TRBD1 (6 bases). V dropped 7 bases and J dropped 5 bases, with 18 bases sitting between them. CDR3 length equals 15 residues. In DNA, the CDR3 is TGTGCCAGCATTTTGATGACAGGTGTGGATCAGCCCCAGCATTTT. This gives the protein CASILMTGVDQPQHF.

This clonotype was seen a handful of times. Here the CDR3 DNA reads TGTGCCAGCAGTCAAACTAGCGGGGGGTGGAATGAGCAGTTCTTC. Translating it yields CASSQTSGGWNEQFF. The chain has TRBV6-5 and TRBJ2-1, with 12 bases lining up with TRBD2. J lost 7 bases, V lost 5 bases, and 6 bases had no gene match. Germline values: CDR1 MNHEY, CDR2 SVGAGI. The CDR3 runs to 15 residues.

This chain uses TRBV12-3 or TRBV12-4 with TRBJ1-1; D not resolved. Trimming cost V 5 bases and J 2 bases, with 15 bases left between them. CDR3 length: 15 amino acids. Written as DNA, the CDR3 is TGTGCCAGCAGTCCAGGAGGACCCAGAAACACTGAAGCTTTCTTT. Its protein product is CASSPGGPRNTEAFF.

The chain is built from TRBV10-3 and TRBJ1-3; D is ambiguous. The CDR3 runs 17 residues. V was pared by 0 bases and J by 0 bases, with 12 bases between. The germline gives CDR1 ENHRY, CDR2 SYGVKD. The CDR3 loop reads CAISESGWTYSGNTIYF. Here the CDR3 DNA reads TGTGCCATCAGTGAGTCGGGCTGGACCTACTCTGGAAACACCATATATTTT.

For this clonotype: Mismatch with germline at one junction end may stem from a read error. This chain uses TRBV7-2 with TRBJ2-7; no firm D call. Germline V gene data show CDR1 as SGHTA and CDR2 as FQGNSA. The length of the CDR3 is 13 residues. The CDR3, as DNA: TGTGCCATCAGCCCTCAGACCGGTGTCGAGCAGTACTTC. Translating gives CAISPQTGVEQYF.

The genes are TRBV28 and TRBJ2-6; D not certain. This CDR3 region has 15 residues. V dropped 3 bases and J dropped 2 bases, with 8 bases sitting between them. CDR1 and CDR2 from the germline V gene are MDHEN and SYDVKM. CDR3 DNA sequence: TGTGCCAGCAGTTTGAGGTTAACTGGGGCCAACGTCCTGACTTTC. It is translated as CASSLRLTGANVLTF.